The clone carrying this T cell receptor beta chain was seen more than once but under ten times. No antigen is known for it. V lost 4 bases and J lost 7, with 19 bases in between. CDR1 is MNHNS and CDR2 is SASEGT in the germline V gene. The CDR3 has 16 amino acids. This entry belongs to a study of CD4 T cells in relation to SARS-CoV-2 and coronaviruses. Study context: ViraFEST: approximately 10-day antigen culture of PBMCs, then TCR beta CDR3 sequencing. Controls used an HIV-1 Nef peptide pool or no peptide.

Unexposed donor CD4+ T cells date from about 2010-2019, before the COVID-19 pandemic. Isolation of CD4+ T cells took place after roughly nine days in culture. Cells permitting, SARS-CoV-2 S/N and four cold-coronavirus spikes were tested on unexposed-donor CD4+ T cells. PBMCs were plated at two million per well in IL-2-containing medium. TCRdb keeps only in-frame clones here, not all; method: immunoSEQ multiplex PCR. Of some 20,000 clones in the sample, 74% were seen once. The genes are TRBV6-1 and TRBJ2-2, with D possibly TRBD2 on 6 matching bases. The sequenced material came from CD4+ T cells from PBMCs, cultured in vitro. The TCR was taken from a human donor in good health. The CDR3 sequence: CASSGGTPGSLGELFF. CDR3 in DNA: TGTGCCAGCAGTGGAGGGACCCCCGGGAGTCTCGGGGAGCTGTTTTTT.